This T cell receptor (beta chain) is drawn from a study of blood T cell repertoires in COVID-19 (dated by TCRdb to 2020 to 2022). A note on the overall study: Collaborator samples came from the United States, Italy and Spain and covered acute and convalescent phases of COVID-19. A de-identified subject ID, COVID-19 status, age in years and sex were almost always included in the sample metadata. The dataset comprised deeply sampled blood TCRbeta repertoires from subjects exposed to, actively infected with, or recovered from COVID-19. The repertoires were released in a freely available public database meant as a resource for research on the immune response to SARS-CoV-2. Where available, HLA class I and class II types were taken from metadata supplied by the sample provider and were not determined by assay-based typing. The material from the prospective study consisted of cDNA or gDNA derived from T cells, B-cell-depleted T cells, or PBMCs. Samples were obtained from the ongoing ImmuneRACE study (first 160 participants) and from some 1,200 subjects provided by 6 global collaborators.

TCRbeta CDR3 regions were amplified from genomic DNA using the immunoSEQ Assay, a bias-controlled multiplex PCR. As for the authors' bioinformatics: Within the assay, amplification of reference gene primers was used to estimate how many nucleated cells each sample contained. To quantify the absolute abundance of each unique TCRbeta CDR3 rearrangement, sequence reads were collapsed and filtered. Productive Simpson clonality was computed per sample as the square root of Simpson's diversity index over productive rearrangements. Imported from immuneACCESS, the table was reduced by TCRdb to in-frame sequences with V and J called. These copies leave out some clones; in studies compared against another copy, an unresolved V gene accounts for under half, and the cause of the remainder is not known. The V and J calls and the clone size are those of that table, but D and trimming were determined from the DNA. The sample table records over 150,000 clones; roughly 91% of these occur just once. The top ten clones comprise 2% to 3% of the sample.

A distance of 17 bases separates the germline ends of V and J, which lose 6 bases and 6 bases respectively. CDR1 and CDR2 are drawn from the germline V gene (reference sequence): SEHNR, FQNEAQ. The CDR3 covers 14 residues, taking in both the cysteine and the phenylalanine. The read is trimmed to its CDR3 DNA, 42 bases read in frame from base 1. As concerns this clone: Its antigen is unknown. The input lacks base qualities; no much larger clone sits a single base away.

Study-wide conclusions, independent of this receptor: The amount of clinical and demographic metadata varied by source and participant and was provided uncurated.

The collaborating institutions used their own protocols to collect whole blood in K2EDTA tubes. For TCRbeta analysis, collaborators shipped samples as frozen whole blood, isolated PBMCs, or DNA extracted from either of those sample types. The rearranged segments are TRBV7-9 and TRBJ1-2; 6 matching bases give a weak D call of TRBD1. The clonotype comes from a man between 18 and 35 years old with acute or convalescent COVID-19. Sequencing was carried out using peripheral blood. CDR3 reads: CASRGHLSVDGYTF. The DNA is TGTGCCAGCAGGGGACATTTAAGCGTCGATGGCTACACCTTC.